These 32 T cell receptor beta chains share one sample of origin, sequenced in a study of chemoradiotherapy in HPV16-positive cancers. Generated by immunoSEQ multiplex PCR, the TCRdb table keeps only in-frame clones and is missing some. The data contain around 12,000 clones, 60% to 80% of them singletons. Sampling was done from a patient who underwent chemoradiotherapy. Every receptor here comes from a human donor with HPV-associated anogenital cancer.

The gene calls are TRBV28 and TRBJ2-3, with a possible D match to TRBD1 (6 bases). Per germline, CDR1 MDHEN and CDR2 SYDVKM. Trimming took off 6 bases at V and 2 bases at J, with 9 bases between the two ends. The CDR3 spans 13 residues. The CDR3 sequence is CASSKGVTDTQYF. The CDR3 region has the DNA TGTGCCAGCAGCAAGGGGGTCACAGATACGCAGTATTTT.

This chain links TRBV5-5 with TRBJ2-5; D is possibly TRBD1 (6 bases). Per the germline V gene, CDR1 is SGHKS and CDR2 is YYEKEE (reference sequence). Trimming shortened V by 2 bases and J by 2 bases, and 19 bases separated the two germline ends. The CDR3 covers 17 residues. DNA of the CDR3: TGTGCCAGCAGCTTTTCGCCGGGACAAATATTACAAGAGACCCAGTACTTC. This gives the protein CASSFSPGQILQETQYF.

Only a few counts were recorded for this clone. The chain links TRBV9 to TRBJ1-2; TRBD1 agrees at 10 bases. Trimming removed 3 bases from V and 4 bases from J; junction bases left unmatched: 6. Germline V lookup: CDR1 SGDLS, CDR2 YYNGEE. There are 15 residues in the CDR3. CDR3: CASSGDGQGVYGYTF. CDR3 bases: TGTGCCAGCAGCGGAGATGGACAGGGGGTCTATGGCTACACCTTC.

The V call is TRBV10-3, the J call TRBJ1-1; the D is unclear. Trimming stripped 11 bases from V and 4 bases from J, with 8 bases between. The CDR3 covers 10 residues. Germline loops: CDR1 ENHRY, CDR2 SYGVKD. CDR3: CAVLGTEAFF. The CDR3 DNA reads TGTGCCGTCCTGGGCACTGAAGCTTTCTTT.

This chain joins TRBV7-6 and TRBJ2-7; 8 bases match TRBD2. Per germline, CDR1 SGHVS and CDR2 FNYEAQ. The CDR3 length is 13 residues. V was clipped by 4 bases and J by 5 bases; unmatched bases: 4. The CDR3 protein is CASSSISGDEQYF. CDR3 DNA sequence: TGTGCCAGCAGCTCCATTAGCGGGGACGAGCAGTACTTC.

This chain connects TRBV5-1 to TRBJ2-7; unclear D gene. The CDR3 contains 14 residues. With 2 bases removed from V and 0 bases from J, the gap between germline ends came to 9 bases. Germline-derived CDR1 and CDR2 are SGHRS and YFSETQ. The CDR3, as DNA: TGCGCCAGCAGCTTAAGAGTGAGCTCCTACGAGCAGTACTTC. This gives the protein CASSLRVSSYEQYF. Combining the CDR3 with reference TRBV5-1 and TRBJ2-7 gives the whole variable domain KAGVTQTPRYLIKTRGQQVTLSCSPISGHRSVSWYQQTPGQGLQFLFEYFSETQRNKGNFPGRFSGRQFSNSRSEMNVSTLELGDSALYLCASSLRVSSYEQYFGPGTRLTVT.

The chain is built from TRBV5-1 and TRBJ2-3; tentative D call: TRBD1 (6 bases). The CDR3 runs 17 residues. Trimming stripped 1 base from V and 2 bases from J, with 17 bases between. Germline CDR1 reads SGHRS; CDR2 reads YFSETQ. The CDR3 sequence is CASSLPLTGTLTDTQYF. Here the CDR3 DNA reads TGCGCCAGCAGCTTGCCCCTAACAGGGACCCTCACAGATACGCAGTATTTT.

The chain carries TRBV6-1 and TRBJ1-5; 7 bases match TRBD1. V shed 4 bases and J 7 bases; nucleotides not matched to a gene: 4. The CDR3 consists of 13 residues. From germline, CDR1 is MNHNS and CDR2 SASEGT. The CDR3 is CASSGQGGQPQHF. The CDR3 DNA reads as TGTGCCAGCAGTGGACAGGGCGGGCAGCCCCAGCATTTT.

This clone occurred once. V is TRBV27 and J is TRBJ1-3, with D perhaps matching TRBD1 (5 bases). The CDR3 has 15 amino acids. V was shortened by 6 bases and J by 0 bases, with 12 bases between the two germline ends. Germline V gives CDR1 MNHEY, CDR2 SMNVEV (reference sequence). In DNA form, the CDR3 reads TGTGCCAGCAGCCCGACAGCCTACTCTGGAAACACCATATATTTT. Translation gives CASSPTAYSGNTIYF.

The chain recombines TRBV4-2 with TRBJ2-5; the match to TRBD2 covers 9 bases. Germline values: CDR1 LGHNA, CDR2 YNFKEQ. The CDR3 is made up of 15 amino acids. Trimming cost V 6 bases and J 1 base; bases outside gene matches: 6. CDR3 sequence reads: CASSRTSVSQETQYF. The CDR3, as DNA: TGTGCCAGCAGTAGGACTAGCGTTTCCCAAGAGACCCAGTACTTC.

In its sample, this clone was seen a few times. The rearrangement joins TRBV5-4 to TRBJ2-3; a weak D match, TRBD1 (6 bases). Deletions cut 3 bases from V and 2 bases from J, with 10 bases between. This CDR3 has 14 amino acids. Germline V gene data show CDR1 as SGHNT and CDR2 as YYREEE (reference sequence). The CDR3 spells CASSSGTHTDTQYF. CDR3 coding DNA: TGTGCCAGCAGCTCCGGGACACACACAGATACGCAGTATTTT. Full variable domain (outside the CDR3, taken from reference TRBV5-4 and TRBJ2-3): ETGVTQSPTHLIKTRGQQVTLRCSSQSGHNTVSWYQQALGQGPQFIFQYYREEENGRGNFPPRFSGLQFPNYSSELNVNALELDDSALYLCASSSGTHTDTQYFGPGTRLTVL.

The chain carries TRBV7-8 and TRBJ2-5; 9 positions agree with TRBD1. Germline V CDR1 and CDR2: SGHVS, FQNEAQ. V lost 4 bases to trimming and J lost 10 bases; unmatched junction nucleotides: 7. This CDR3 is 13 amino acids long. CDR3 loop: CASSSDRGDFQYF. CDR3 nucleotide sequence: TGTGCCAGCAGCTCCGACAGGGGGGATTTCCAGTACTTC. The whole variable domain, remainder taken from reference TRBV7-8 and TRBJ2-5, is GAGVSQSPRYKVAKRGQDVALRCDPISGHVSLFWYQQALGQGPEFLTYFQNEAQLDKSGLPSDRFFAERPEGSVSTLKIQRTQQEDSAVYLCASSSDRGDFQYFGPGTRLLVL.

The rearrangement links TRBV19 to TRBJ2-4; D is uncertain. The V end lost 2 bases, the J end lost 0 bases, and 5 bases lay between the germline ends. The CDR3 has 14 amino acids. Germline V gene lookup returns CDR1 LNHDA and CDR2 SQIVND (reference sequence). CDR3 nucleotide sequence: TGTGCCAGTAGTATAAACATAGCCAAAAACATTCAGTACTTC. It yields the protein CASSINIAKNIQYF.

The chain links TRBV7-6 to TRBJ2-3; 8 positions agree with TRBD2. CDR1 SGHVS and CDR2 FNYEAQ come from the germline V gene. This CDR3 has 16 residues. V trimming: 1 base; J trimming: 4 bases; junction bases outside the gene matches: 7. CDR3 DNA sequence: TGTGCCAGCAGCTTAGGCGCGGGGGGCCTGGCAGATACGCAGTATTTT. This codes for CASSLGAGGLADTQYF.

V and J are TRBV7-2 and TRBJ2-7; perhaps TRBD1 as D (6 bases). Germline V lookup: CDR1 SGHTA, CDR2 FQGNSA. The CDR3 runs 14 residues. V was cut by 2 bases and J by 2 bases, with 10 bases left in between. CDR3 amino acids: CASSLTDSTYEQYF. In DNA form, the CDR3 reads TGTGCCAGCAGCTTAACGGACAGCACCTACGAGCAGTACTTC.

The chain employs TRBV7-3 and TRBJ2-3, with D perhaps given as TRBD1 or TRBD2 (6 bases each). Germline V gene lookup returns CDR1 SGHTA and CDR2 FQGTGA. The CDR3 loop spans 16 amino acids. With 4 bases removed from V and 1 base from J, the gap between germline ends came to 15 bases. This chain's CDR3 is CASSSDLRGGTDTQYF. The CDR3 region has the DNA TGTGCCAGCAGCTCAGATCTTAGGGGGGGCACAGATACGCAGTATTTT.

This clone was picked up one time. The rearrangement uses TRBV6-5 and TRBJ2-1; D may match TRBD1 or TRBD2 (6 bases each). There are 14 residues in the CDR3. Trimming stripped 4 bases from V and 8 bases from J, with 15 bases between. Germline V gives CDR1 MNHEY, CDR2 SVGAGI. CDR3 loop: CASSWGRGGDEQFF. The CDR3 coding sequence is TGTGCCAGCAGTTGGGGGCGGGGTGGGGATGAGCAGTTCTTC.

This clone is categorized as medium-sized. V and J are TRBV14 and TRBJ1-1; D ambiguous. The CDR3 has 14 amino acids. The germline gives CDR1 SGHDN, CDR2 FVKESK. V was trimmed by 7 bases and J by 0 bases, leaving 12 bases between them. CDR3: CASTYLQMNTEAFF. In DNA, the CDR3 is TGTGCCAGCACCTATCTTCAGATGAACACTGAAGCTTTCTTT. The full variable domain, completed using reference TRBV14 and TRBJ1-1, is EAGVTQFPSHSVIEKGQTVTLRCDPISGHDNLYWYRRVMGKEIKFLLHFVKESKQDESGMPNNRFLAERTGGTYSTLKVQPAELEDSGVYFCASTYLQMNTEAFFGQGTRLTVV.

The CDR3 DNA is TGTGCCAGCAGCTTAGAAAGGGGAAATGAGCAGTTCTTC. It is translated as CASSLERGNEQFF. The chain has TRBV11-2 and TRBJ2-1; TRBD1 is a possible D gene (5 bases). The CDR3 totals 13 residues. Between the trimmed V and J ends, which lost 0 bases and 7 bases, there was a span of 7 bases. CDR1 is SGHAT, CDR2 FQNNGV, per germline.

V and J are TRBV10-3 and TRBJ2-1; D is possibly TRBD1 or TRBD2 (5 bases each). Trimming cost V 0 bases and J 7 bases, with 10 bases left between them. The CDR3 is 14 amino acids. CDR1 is ENHRY, CDR2 SYGVKD, per germline. DNA for the CDR3: TGTGCCATCAGTGAGTCTAGAGAGGGGAATGAGCAGTTCTTC. Its translation: CAISESREGNEQFF.

This clone was counted a single time. The V call is TRBV27, the J call TRBJ1-2, with a tentative D call TRBD1 (5 bases). The CDR3 has 15 amino acids. CDR1 and CDR2 from the germline V gene are MNHEY and SMNVEV (reference sequence). Trimming cost V 1 base and J 8 bases, with 17 bases left between them. The CDR3, as DNA: TGTGCCAGCAGTTTATTGGGTGGGGATTGGGGGGGCTACACCTTC. It is translated as CASSLLGGDWGGYTF.

The rearrangement joins TRBV12-5 to TRBJ2-4; 9 bases are a match to TRBD1. With 4 bases clipped from V and 0 bases from J, the junction kept 13 bases outside the gene matches. This CDR3 spans 19 amino acids. Germline loops: CDR1 LGHNT, CDR2 FRNRAP. The CDR3 nucleotides are TGTGCTAGTGGTTGGGCCACCGGGACAGGGCTTCTAGCCAAAAACATTCAGTACTTC. Its protein is CASGWATGTGLLAKNIQYF.

The V and J genes are TRBV4-3 and TRBJ2-7; 8 nucleotides match TRBD1. With 7 bases clipped from V and 7 bases from J, the junction kept 9 bases outside the gene matches. The CDR3 is 13 residues long. CDR1 LGHNA and CDR2 YSLEER come from the germline V gene. The DNA for the CDR3 is TGCGCCAGCACCCGCGACAGGGGTGAGGAGCAGTACTTC. Translation: CASTRDRGEEQYF.

The chain employs TRBV5-5 and TRBJ1-1; D gene ambiguous. Germline CDR1 SGHKS, CDR2 YYEKEE (reference sequence). V lost 4 bases, J lost 3 bases, and 10 bases lay in between. The CDR3 is 13 residues long. The CDR3 here is CASSPGTHTEAFF. The CDR3 nucleotides read TGTGCCAGCAGCCCCGGTACGCACACTGAAGCTTTCTTT.

The rearrangement joins TRBV5-1 to TRBJ2-2, with TRBD2 as a possible D gene (5 bases). V was clipped by 4 bases and J by 6 bases, with 16 bases between them. Germline-derived CDR1 and CDR2 are SGHRS and YFSETQ. This CDR3 has 15 residues. The CDR3 region has the DNA TGCGCCAGCAGCCCCTTGACCTCGAGGGCCGGGGAGCTGTTTTTT. The encoded protein is CASSPLTSRAGELFF.

This chain uses TRBV9 with TRBJ2-5, with 7 bases matching TRBD1. Trimming removed 3 bases from V and 1 base from J; junction bases left unmatched: 0. The CDR3 totals 13 residues. Germline CDR1 and CDR2: SGDLS and YYNGEE. In nucleotides, the CDR3 is TGTGCCAGCAGCGGGGACAGCCAAGAGACCCAGTACTTC. Protein product: CASSGDSQETQYF.

This clone was observed a few times. The V and J genes are TRBV11-1 and TRBJ2-3; TRBD2 might be the D (5 bases). CDR1 and CDR2 from the germline V gene are SGHAT and FQDESV (reference sequence). V lost 2 bases and J 0 bases, leaving 15 bases between the germline ends. The CDR3 contains 17 residues. The CDR3 here is CASSLLVASTSTDTQYF. The DNA for the CDR3 is TGTGCCAGCAGCTTACTTGTGGCTAGCACTAGCACAGATACGCAGTATTTT.

The rearrangement uses TRBV6-4 and TRBJ2-7, with D perhaps TRBD2 (6 bases). Per germline, CDR1 MRHNA and CDR2 SNTAGT. Trimming took off 2 bases at V and 2 bases at J, with 7 bases between the two ends. This CDR3 has 13 amino acids. CDR3 DNA sequence: TGTGCCAGCAGTGACGCGGGGCCCTACGAGCAGTACTTC. Translating gives CASSDAGPYEQYF.

This chain links TRBV6-5 with TRBJ1-6; D remains ambiguous. There are 12 residues in the CDR3. The germline gives CDR1 MNHEY, CDR2 SVGAGI. V was trimmed by 2 bases and J by 8 bases, leaving 4 bases between them. The CDR3 DNA sequence: TGTGCCAGCAGTTACAAGGATTCACCCCTCCACTTT. This translates into CASSYKDSPLHF.

The rearrangement joins TRBV18 to TRBJ2-1; D remains unclear. This CDR3 is built from 11 residues. V was trimmed by 3 bases and J by 7 bases, leaving 4 bases between them. CDR1 is KGHSH, CDR2 LQKENI, per germline. CDR3 bases: TGTGCCAGCTCACCCGGTAATGAGCAGTTCTTC. Residues: CASSPGNEQFF.

The gene calls are TRBV18 and TRBJ1-3; D gene unclear. The CDR3 has 14 residues. Trimming cost V 3 bases and J 5 bases, with 11 bases left between them. Per the germline V gene, CDR1 is KGHSH and CDR2 is LQKENI. The CDR3 loop reads CASSPDGFRNTIYF. The CDR3 DNA is TGTGCCAGCTCACCGGATGGCTTCCGAAACACCATATATTTT.

The J gene is TRBJ2-7, the V gene TRBV6-6; 8 bases line up with TRBD1. Germline V lookup: CDR1 MNHNY, CDR2 SVGAGI (reference sequence). This CDR3 is built from 14 residues. The trim removed 4 bases at V and 2 bases at J, leaving 4 bases unmatched. CDR3 sequence reads: CASSWTGTAYEQYF. CDR3 DNA sequence: TGTGCCAGCAGTTGGACAGGGACTGCCTACGAGCAGTACTTC.